The clone carrying this T cell receptor (beta chain) was picked up a small number of times. This record belongs to a study of T cells in Graves' hyperthyroidism and ophthalmopathy. Amplification yielded TCR beta CDR3 regions, with RNA transcripts as the source. During a first-round RT-PCR of the TCR CDR3, the HTBI primer set was used. TCRdb called the multiplex PCR reads again in MiXCR, with one record for every CDR3 protein. The data contain 550,000 to 700,000 distinct CDR3 sequences, roughly 46% of them singletons. This receptor was identified in an adult woman with Graves' disease, either hyperthyroidism or ophthalmopathy (not recorded which). What was sequenced was peripheral blood or thyroid tissue (not recorded which).

CDR3: CATSDRTVNEQFF. In DNA, the CDR3 is TGTGCCACCAGTGACCGGACAGTCAATGAGCAGTTCTTC. The chain uses TRBV24-1 and TRBJ2-1, with D possibly being TRBD1 (6 bases). The CDR3 spans 13 residues. Germline V lookup: CDR1 KGHDR, CDR2 SFDVKD. Trimming stripped 4 bases from V and 6 bases from J, with 9 bases between.